Each of the 21 T cell receptor beta chains below was sequenced from the same sample in a study of T cell repertoires in cytomegalovirus infection. TCRdb redid the calling of the reads with MiXCR, one entry per CDR3 protein. The table shows fewer than 550,000 distinct CDR3 sequences, with more than 25% occurring only once. Material: PBMCs. All receptors come from a human donor in good health (CMV status not recorded). Some clones in this sample may be carry-over from other donors' samples.

V usage is TRBV18 and J usage is TRBJ1-2; 9 bases fit TRBD1. The length of the CDR3 is 17 residues. With 3 bases clipped from V and 8 bases from J, the junction kept 16 bases outside the gene matches. From germline, CDR1 is KGHSH and CDR2 LQKENI. The CDR3 is CASSPSHRGRAVEGYTF. CDR3 coding DNA: TGTGCCAGCTCACCGTCTCACAGGGGGCGGGCAGTGGAAGGCTACACCTTC. The entire variable domain, with the rest obtained from reference TRBV18 and TRBJ1-2, is as follows: NAGVMQNPRHLVRRRGQEARLRCSPMKGHSHVYWYRQLPEEGLKFMVYLQKENIIDESGMPKERFSAEFPKEGPSILRIQQVVRGDSAAYFCASSPSHRGRAVEGYTFGSGTRLTVV.

V is TRBV19 and J is TRBJ1-5, with D perhaps matching TRBD1 (6 bases). The ends were cut back, 7 bases at V and 7 bases at J, with 26 bases in the middle. The germline V gene has CDR1 LNHDA and CDR2 SQIVND (reference sequence). This CDR3 spans 17 amino acids. The CDR3 protein is CASTLGDKSPFDQPQHF. CDR3 bases: TGTGCCAGTACCCTAGGGGACAAGTCGCCCTTTGACCAGCCCCAGCATTTT.

The sample holds a few counts of this clonotype. The chain recombines TRBV4-3 with TRBJ1-4, with a tentative D call TRBD1 (5 bases). V lost 1 base, J lost 7 bases, and 16 bases lay in between. Germline CDR1 LGHNA, CDR2 YSLEER. This CDR3 is built from 16 residues. CDR3 protein: CASSQGAGQGAEKLFF. CDR3 nucleotide sequence: TGCGCCAGCAGCCAAGGGGCAGGACAAGGGGCTGAAAAACTGTTTTTT.

This clonotype has a count of ten or more. The rearrangement uses TRBV7-9 and TRBJ1-3; 7 nucleotides match TRBD1. Germline CDR1 SEHNR, CDR2 FQNEAQ (reference sequence). Losses at the gene ends were 1 base for V and 4 bases for J; bases not matched to a gene: 7. The CDR3 has 16 amino acids. This CDR3 is CASSLVTGAPGNTIYF. In nucleotides, the CDR3 is TGTGCCAGCAGCTTAGTAACAGGGGCACCAGGAAACACCATATATTTT.

This clonotype turned up a few times. The V call is TRBV5-1, the J call TRBJ1-1; tentative D call: TRBD1 (5 bases). From germline, CDR1 is SGHRS and CDR2 YFSETQ. CDR3 length: 14 amino acids. Trimming pared 0 bases from V and 7 bases from J, leaving 13 bases between. CDR3 region: CASSLAGGYSEAFF. CDR3 DNA: TGCGCCAGCAGCTTGGCCGGGGGGTACAGTGAAGCTTTCTTT.

This sequence joins TRBV12-5 and TRBJ1-2; maybe TRBD1 (6 bases). CDR1 is LGHNT, CDR2 FRNRAP, per germline. Trimming took 5 bases from V and 5 from J, leaving 18 bases between them. This CDR3 has 15 residues. The CDR3 coding sequence is TGTGCTAGTGGTCTACACAGGACAGAGGGGTATGGCTACACCTTC. Its protein is CASGLHRTEGYGYTF.

This clonotype was counted a few times. The chain couples TRBV30 to TRBJ2-7; perhaps TRBD2 as D (5 bases). From germline, CDR1 is GTSNPN and CDR2 SVGIG (reference sequence). V dropped 1 base and J dropped 4 bases, with 14 bases sitting between them. CDR3 length equals 14 residues. The chain's CDR3 is CAWSEGPGGYEQYF. As DNA, the CDR3 is TGTGCCTGGAGTGAGGGCCCCGGCGGGTACGAGCAGTACTTC. The entire variable domain, with the rest obtained from reference TRBV30 and TRBJ2-7, is as follows: SQTIHQWPATLVQPVGSPLSLECTVEGTSNPNLYWYRQAAGRGLQLLFYSVGIGQISSEVPQNLSASRPQDRQFILSSKKLLLSDSGFYLCAWSEGPGGYEQYFGPGTRLTVT.

This clonotype was detected only a few times. The chain uses TRBV12-3 or TRBV12-4 and TRBJ2-2, with 10 bases aligning to TRBD1. The ends lost 6 bases at V and 4 bases at J; junction bases unmatched: 8. The CDR3 is 16 residues long. The CDR3 DNA sequence: TGTGCCAGCAGCCCTACGACAGGGGGCATCACCGGGGAGCTGTTTTTT. Amino acids: CASSPTTGGITGELFF.

This clonotype occurred a few times. The CDR3 sequence is CASSYYGGTSGQGIGELFF. The CDR3, as DNA: TGTGCCAGCAGTTACTATGGTGGGACTAGCGGCCAGGGGATCGGGGAGCTGTTTTTT. The chain combines TRBV6-5 with TRBJ2-2, with 11 bases identical to TRBD2. CDR3 length: 19 amino acids. The ends lost 1 base at V and 7 bases at J; junction bases unmatched: 14. From germline, CDR1 is MNHEY and CDR2 SVGAGI.

This chain uses TRBV12-3 or TRBV12-4 with TRBJ2-1; 10 bases agree with TRBD2. The V segment lost 7 bases and the J segment 4 bases; nucleotides outside the gene matches: 4. This CDR3 region has 14 residues. The CDR3 sequence is CASTELAGYNEQFF. CDR3 in DNA: TGTGCCAGCACTGAACTAGCGGGGTACAATGAGCAGTTCTTC.

This chain joins TRBV7-2 and TRBJ1-1; D perhaps matches TRBD1 (5 bases). The V gene lost 6 bases and the J gene lost 1 base, with 9 bases spanning the gap. CDR1 and CDR2 from the germline V gene are SGHTA and FQGNSA. This CDR3 is 13 amino acids long. CDR3 nucleotide sequence: TGTGCCAGCAGGGGGGGTTCGAACACTGAAGCTTTCTTT. It translates to CASRGGSNTEAFF.

This chain joins TRBV12-3 or TRBV12-4 and TRBJ2-1; 8 bases map to TRBD1. The CDR3 has 14 amino acids. V lost 6 bases to trimming and J lost 7 bases; unmatched junction nucleotides: 8. The CDR3 coding sequence is TGTGCCAGCAGGCCAGGGGGCAGTTTAAATGAGCAGTTCTTC. Translated, it gives CASRPGGSLNEQFF.

In DNA form, the CDR3 reads TGTGCCAGCAGAGAAATGGCGGGAGGGGGCACAGATACGCAGTATTTT. This codes for CASREMAGGGTDTQYF. The chain links TRBV2 to TRBJ2-3; 9 bases fit TRBD2. From germline, CDR1 is SNHLY and CDR2 FYNNEI. The CDR3 has 16 amino acids. With 6 bases clipped from V and 1 base from J, the junction kept 8 bases outside the gene matches.

CDR3 in amino acids: CASSQAGGAYNEQFF. In nucleotides, the CDR3 is TGTGCCAGCAGCCAAGCGGGAGGAGCATACAATGAGCAGTTCTTC. The chain combines TRBV3-1 with TRBJ2-1; 7 nucleotides line up with TRBD2. Trimming removed 1 base from V and 4 bases from J; junction bases left unmatched: 4. In germline, CDR1 is LGHDT, CDR2 YNNKEL (reference sequence). The CDR3 is made up of 15 amino acids.

This chain uses TRBV6-1 with TRBJ2-1, with D possibly TRBD1 on 5 matching bases. V lost 0 bases to trimming and J lost 9 bases, with 9 bases between them. The length of the CDR3 is 13 residues. The germline CDR1 and CDR2 sequences are MNHNS and SASEGT. CDR3 DNA: TGTGCCAGCAGTGAAGCACGAAGGGGTGAGCAGTTCTTC. The encoded protein is CASSEARRGEQFF.

This clonotype was observed a handful of times. The chain carries TRBV19 and TRBJ2-3; 7 nucleotides agree with TRBD2. Trimming took 6 bases from V and 6 from J; bases not matched to a gene: 15. CDR1 LNHDA and CDR2 SQIVND come from the germline V gene (reference sequence). The CDR3 runs 16 residues. CDR3 sequence (DNA): TGTGCCAGTAGCAGACCGAGCGGGGCTCAGGCCGATACGCAGTATTTT. It codes for CASSRPSGAQADTQYF.

There are a few counts of this clonotype. The V gene is TRBV10-3, the J gene TRBJ2-5; perhaps TRBD1 as D (6 bases). CDR3 length: 12 amino acids. The V end was cut by 5 bases, the J end by 5 bases, with 9 bases between. Germline CDR1 ENHRY, CDR2 SYGVKD. CDR3 protein: CAISTGMETQYF. CDR3 sequence (DNA): TGTGCCATCAGTACAGGGATGGAGACCCAGTACTTC.

The DNA of the CDR3 is TGTGCCAGCAGCTTAGCCACAGGGGGGAACACCGGGGAGCTGTTTTTT. Encoded protein: CASSLATGGNTGELFF. The rearrangement links TRBV7-8 to TRBJ2-2; 8 bases are shared with TRBD1. The junction had 1 base not matched to a gene; V was cut back by 0 bases and J by 1 base. Germline loops: CDR1 SGHVS, CDR2 FQNEAQ. CDR3 length: 16 amino acids. Full variable domain (rest looked up from reference TRBV7-8 and TRBJ2-2): GAGVSQSPRYKVAKRGQDVALRCDPISGHVSLFWYQQALGQGPEFLTYFQNEAQLDKSGLPSDRFFAERPEGSVSTLKIQRTQQEDSAVYLCASSLATGGNTGELFFGEGSRLTVL.

The chain couples TRBV3-1 to TRBJ2-7, with 9 bases identical to TRBD2. The V gene end was trimmed by 4 bases and the J gene end by 5 bases; junction bases not matched to a gene: 12. The CDR3 totals 16 residues. CDR1 is LGHDT, CDR2 YNNKEL, per germline (reference sequence). CDR3 nucleotide sequence: TGTGCCAGCAGCCCCAACGGAGCGGGAGGCCGGCACGAGCAGTACTTC. Its protein is CASSPNGAGGRHEQYF.

This clonotype occurred once. This chain joins TRBV10-1 and TRBJ1-2; 10 bases fit TRBD1. V lost 6 bases to trimming and J lost 12 bases; unmatched junction nucleotides: 4. This CDR3 comprises 11 residues. CDR1 and CDR2 from the germline V gene are WNHNN and SYGVQD (reference sequence). This CDR3 is CASRGQGTNTF. The CDR3 DNA follows: TGCGCCAGCAGGGGACAGGGGACTAACACCTTC.

This clonotype was detected only once. The rearrangement uses TRBV6-8 and TRBJ2-2; D is undetermined. There are 14 residues in the CDR3. V was clipped by 9 bases and J by 6 bases, with 17 bases between them. The germline V gene encodes CDR1 MNHGY and CDR2 SAAAGT. As DNA, the CDR3 is TGTGCCAGTACAATGTTGGCGGTCCCCGGGGAGCTGTTTTTT. Protein sequence: CASTMLAVPGELFF.